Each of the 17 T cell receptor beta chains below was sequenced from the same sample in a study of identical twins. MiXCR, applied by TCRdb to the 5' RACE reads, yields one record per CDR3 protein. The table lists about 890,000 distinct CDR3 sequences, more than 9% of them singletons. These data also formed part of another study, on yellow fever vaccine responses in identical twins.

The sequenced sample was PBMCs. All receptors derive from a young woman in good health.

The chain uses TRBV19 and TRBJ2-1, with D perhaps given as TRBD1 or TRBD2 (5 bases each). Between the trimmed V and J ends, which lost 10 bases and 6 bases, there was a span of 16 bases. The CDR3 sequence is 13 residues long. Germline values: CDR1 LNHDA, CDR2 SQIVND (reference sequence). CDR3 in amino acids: CATHRDGVNEQFF. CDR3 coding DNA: TGTGCCACCCACCGGGACGGGGTCAATGAGCAGTTCTTC.

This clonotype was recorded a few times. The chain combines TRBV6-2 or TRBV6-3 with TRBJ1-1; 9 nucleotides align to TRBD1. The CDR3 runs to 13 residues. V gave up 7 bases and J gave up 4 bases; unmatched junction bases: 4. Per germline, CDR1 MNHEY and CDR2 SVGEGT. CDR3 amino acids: CASTLTGGTEAFF. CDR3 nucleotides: TGTGCCAGCACCCTGACAGGGGGCACTGAAGCTTTCTTT.

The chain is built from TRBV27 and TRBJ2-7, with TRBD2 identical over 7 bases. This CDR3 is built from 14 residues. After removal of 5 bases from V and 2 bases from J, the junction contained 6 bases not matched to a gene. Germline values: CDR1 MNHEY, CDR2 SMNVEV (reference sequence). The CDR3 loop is CASSKSGLAYEQYF. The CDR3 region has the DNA TGTGCCAGCAGTAAATCAGGACTAGCCTACGAGCAGTACTTC.

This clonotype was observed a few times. CDR3 protein: CSAGRGNTEAFF. Here the CDR3 DNA reads TGCAGTGCGGGCCGGGGGAACACTGAAGCTTTCTTT. This chain joins TRBV20-1 and TRBJ1-1; no definite D call. V was pared by 6 bases and J by 1 base, with 9 bases between. This CDR3 comprises 12 residues. Germline CDR1 DFQATT, CDR2 SNEGSKA (reference sequence).

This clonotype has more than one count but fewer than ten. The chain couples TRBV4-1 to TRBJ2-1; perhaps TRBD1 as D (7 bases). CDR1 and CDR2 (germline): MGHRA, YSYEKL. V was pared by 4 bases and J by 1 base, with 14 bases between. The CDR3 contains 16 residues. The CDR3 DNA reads TGCGCCAGCAGCCCTGCAGGGGGGCGGTCCTACAATGAGCAGTTCTTC. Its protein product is CASSPAGGRSYNEQFF.

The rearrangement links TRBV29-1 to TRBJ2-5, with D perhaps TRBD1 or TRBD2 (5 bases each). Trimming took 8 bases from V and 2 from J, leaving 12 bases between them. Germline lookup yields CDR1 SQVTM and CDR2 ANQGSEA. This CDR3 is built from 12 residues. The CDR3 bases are TGCAGCCCTGGGACGGATCAAGAGACCCAGTACTTC. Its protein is CSPGTDQETQYF.

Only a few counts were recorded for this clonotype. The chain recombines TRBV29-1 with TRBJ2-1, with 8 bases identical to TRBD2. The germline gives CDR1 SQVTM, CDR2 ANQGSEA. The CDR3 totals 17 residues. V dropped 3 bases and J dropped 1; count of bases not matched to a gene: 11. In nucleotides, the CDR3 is TGCAGCGTTGAGGGTCTAGCGGGCGCCTGGTCCTACAATGAGCAGTTCTTC. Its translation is CSVEGLAGAWSYNEQFF.

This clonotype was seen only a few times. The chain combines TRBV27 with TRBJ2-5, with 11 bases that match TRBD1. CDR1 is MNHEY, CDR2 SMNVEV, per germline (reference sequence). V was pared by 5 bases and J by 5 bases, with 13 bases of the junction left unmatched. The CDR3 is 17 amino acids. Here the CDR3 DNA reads TGTGCCAGCAGTAACACCCGGACAGGGGGCTGGTGGGAGACCCAGTACTTC. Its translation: CASSNTRTGGWWETQYF.

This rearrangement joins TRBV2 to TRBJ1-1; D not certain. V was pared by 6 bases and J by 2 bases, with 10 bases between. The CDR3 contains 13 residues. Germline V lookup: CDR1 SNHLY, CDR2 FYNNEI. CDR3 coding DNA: TGTGCCAGCAGCCAAACACCTAACACTGAAGCTTTCTTT. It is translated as CASSQTPNTEAFF.

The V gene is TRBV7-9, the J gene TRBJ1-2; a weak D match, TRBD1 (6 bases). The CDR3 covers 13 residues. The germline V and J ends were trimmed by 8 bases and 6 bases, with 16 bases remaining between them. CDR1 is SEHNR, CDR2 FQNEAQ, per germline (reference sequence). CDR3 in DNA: TGTGCCAGCCAGCCTGACAGGCGAAATGGCTACACCTTC. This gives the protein CASQPDRRNGYTF.

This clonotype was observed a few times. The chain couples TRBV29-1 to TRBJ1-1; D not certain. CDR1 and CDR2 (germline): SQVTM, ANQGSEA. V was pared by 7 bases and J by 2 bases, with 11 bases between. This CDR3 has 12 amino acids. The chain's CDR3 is CSATVGNTEAFF. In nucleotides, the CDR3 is TGCAGCGCTACTGTGGGAAACACTGAAGCTTTCTTT.

DNA of the CDR3: TGTGCCAGTACTCACAGAGAGACAGGGAAGAGGGTTGGAGCTTTCTTT. Amino acids: CASTHRETGKRVGAFF. The chain recombines TRBV19 with TRBJ1-1, with 7 bases matching TRBD1. The junction had 21 bases not matched to a gene; V was cut back by 7 bases and J by 10 bases. Germline assignment: CDR1 LNHDA and CDR2 SQIVND (reference sequence). The CDR3 loop spans 16 amino acids. The variable domain in full, with the rest retrieved from reference TRBV19 and TRBJ1-1, is DGGITQSPKYLFRKEGQNVTLSCEQNLNHDAMYWYRQDPGQGLRLIYYSQIVNDFQKGDIAEGYSVSREKKESFPLTVTSAQKNPTAFYLCASTHRETGKRVGAFFGQGTRLTVV.

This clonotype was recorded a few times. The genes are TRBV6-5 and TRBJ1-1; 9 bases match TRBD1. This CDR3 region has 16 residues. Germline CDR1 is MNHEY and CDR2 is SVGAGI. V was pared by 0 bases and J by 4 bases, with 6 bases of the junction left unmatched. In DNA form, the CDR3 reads TGTGCCAGCAGTTACTCGACCTGGACAGGGGCCACTGAAGCTTTCTTT. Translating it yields CASSYSTWTGATEAFF.

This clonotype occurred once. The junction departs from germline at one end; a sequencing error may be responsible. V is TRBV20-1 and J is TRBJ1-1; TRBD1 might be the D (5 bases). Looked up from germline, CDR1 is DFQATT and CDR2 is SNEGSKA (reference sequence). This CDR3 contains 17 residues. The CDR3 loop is CCARDRAEGWVNTEAFF. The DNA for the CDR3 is TGCTGTGCTAGAGATAGGGCCGAGGGGTGGGTGAACACTGAAGCTTTCTTT.

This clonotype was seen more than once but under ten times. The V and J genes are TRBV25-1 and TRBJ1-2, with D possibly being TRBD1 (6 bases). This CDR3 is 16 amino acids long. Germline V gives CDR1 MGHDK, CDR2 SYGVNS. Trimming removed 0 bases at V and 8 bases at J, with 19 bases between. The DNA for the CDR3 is TGTGCCAGCAGTGAATACGGGGACACCCCATGGAGAGGCTACACCTTC. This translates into CASSEYGDTPWRGYTF.

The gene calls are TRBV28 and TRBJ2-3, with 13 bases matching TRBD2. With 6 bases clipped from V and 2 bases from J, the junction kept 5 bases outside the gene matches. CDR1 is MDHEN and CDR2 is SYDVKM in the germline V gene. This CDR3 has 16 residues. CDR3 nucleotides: TGTGCCAGCAGGCCGACTAGCGGGGGGCTCACAGATACGCAGTATTTT. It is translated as CASRPTSGGLTDTQYF.

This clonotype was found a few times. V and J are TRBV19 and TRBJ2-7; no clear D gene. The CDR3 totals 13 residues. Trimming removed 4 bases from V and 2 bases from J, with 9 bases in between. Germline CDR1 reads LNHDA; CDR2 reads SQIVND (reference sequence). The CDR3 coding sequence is TGTGCCAGTAGTAAAGACGTAACCTACGAGCAGTACTTC. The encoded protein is CASSKDVTYEQYF.